This T cell receptor beta chain was sequenced for a study of cytomegalovirus exposure and HLA in healthy donors (dated by TCRdb to 2015 to 2018). Turning to the overall study: An earlier analysis of 587 of the donors reported roughly 300 Gb of sequence data and some 110 million unique TCR beta sequences obtained from about 179 million T cells. Around 320 gigabases of sequencing data and tens of millions of unique TCR sequences were included in an early release covering about 700 HLA-typed donors. Of the roughly 400 genotyped donors, about 84% fell in the genetic ancestry cluster associated with self-reported Caucasian donors. The study aimed to test whether signatures of past pathogen exposure could be identified by cataloging public T cell receptors. The study profiled the T cell repertoires of more than 500 subjects by immunosequencing and related them to cytomegalovirus serostatus. A separate validation cohort of roughly 120 different subjects was used in addition to the 666-subject first cohort. To predict cytomegalovirus infection status, the study brought together high-throughput TCR immunosequencing, statistical association of individual TCRs with disease status, and machine learning. A later analysis re-analyzed previously published TCR beta repertoires from approximately 670 donors and added high-resolution HLA genotyping to study TCR occurrence patterns. Rather than using new phenotypic data, the later analysis identified candidate immune exposures from TCR beta sequences and from how often those sequences occurred across donors. To decide whether each TCR beta V gene segment behaved as functional or pseudogenic, an earlier analysis of nearly 600 of the donors relied on high-throughput TCR beta sequencing. Donor age, sex, ethnicity and CMV serostatus were compiled together with the repertoire data. A later genetic analysis used genome-wide SNP genotypes for about three fifths of the 666 donors, treating that subset as a discovery cohort. Every discovery cohort repertoire had been produced on one sequencing platform. HLA typing included class I and class II loci at four-digit resolution. The number of donors typed differed by locus, with about 629-640 for A, B, C, DRB1 and DQB1, more than 500 for DQA1, 600 to 610 for DPA1, and some 440 for DPB1. Because of strong linkage in the cohort, roughly 5 DR-DQ haplotypes were treated as single units for association and clustering. Among 350 to 400 genotyped donors of the cohort, an average of approximately 240,000 unique TCR beta nucleotide sequences were sequenced per donor, roughly a sixth of them non-productive. The research as a whole found: A few of the identified cytomegalovirus-associated TCR beta chains were confirmed in vitro to be specific for cytomegalovirus antigens. According to a later analysis, most CMV-associated TCR beta chains appeared to be HLA-restricted, and the HLA associations seemed to be driven largely by CMV exposure. Some IMGT-functional V segments, including TRBV6-2 and TRBV6-3, could not be told apart with the 87-base-pair reads, so those segments were excluded. A later genetic analysis reported fewer N-insertions in productive TCRs among donors in an Asian-associated ancestry cluster than the roughly 700-donor mean. Most TCR sequences were seen in very few donors, while some public TCRs were found in many individuals. The classifier was reported to diagnose cytomegalovirus status with high specificity and sensitivity in both the original cohort and the validation cohort. The only immune exposure information available for the cohort was CMV serostatus. Because some donors lacked HLA typing at each locus, the association tests relied only on the typed subset. In a later genetic analysis, a missense DCLRE1C variant was associated with V-gene and J-gene trimming of TCR beta chains, and the association was replicated in an independent cohort. A further reported finding was that TCR beta sequences accurately predicted the HLA-A and HLA-B alleles for most subjects in the first cohort. The earlier analysis of about 600 of the donors excluded some 15 rarely observed V segments, including chromosome 9 orphons, because counts were too low. A later analysis found that HLA-associated TCR beta chains were more clonally expanded and had lower generation probabilities than equally common non-associated chains. Only TCR beta chains were sequenced in this cohort, and the absence of alpha or paired-chain data limited detectable features. It was suggested by the authors that the approach could potentially be generalized to other disease states and immunological phenotypes. Correlated functional status among segregating V segments might reflect linkage disequilibrium, but an unknown experimental factor could not be ruled out. A cluster of highly shared sequence variants was judged likely to represent a technical artifact of the sequencing pipeline. In an earlier analysis of some 500 of the donors, most TCR beta V segments appeared in productive rearrangements about 90% or about 30% of the time, broadly matching IMGT annotations. A later analysis reported that several top co-occurrence clusters appeared linked to parvovirus B19, influenza, CMV and Epstein-Barr virus. In the study, around 160 TCR beta chains were listed as associated with cytomegalovirus. At a false discovery rate of 0.05, a later analysis linked under 20,000 TCR beta sequences to specific HLA alleles. In a later analysis, the rate of TCR association differed among HLA loci, with DRB1 alleles having the most associated TCRs and HLA-C alleles having the fewest. Sequencing depth was assumed to be roughly uniform across donors in the presence/absence analyses, though that assumption may not hold. Assigning TCR associations to individual alleles was difficult when HLA alleles, especially DR and DQ, strongly co-occurred.

V is pared back by 4 bases and J by 4 bases, with 11 bases lying between the germline termini. Reading the germline V gene (reference sequence) gives CDR1 SEHNR and CDR2 FQNEAQ. The CDR3 spans 14 residues, from the cysteine through the phenylalanine. CDR3 DNA is the only sequence kept; it has 42 bases, read in frame from the first base. Library generation was performed with the immunoSEQ multiplex PCR assay. For the multiplex PCR, a mixture combining 60 forward primers for TCR Vbeta segments and 13 reverse primers for TCR Jbeta segments was used. The CDR3 region of rearranged TCR beta genes was amplified from genomic DNA with a multiplex PCR assay. Amplified TCR beta libraries were sequenced as 87-base-pair reads on the Illumina HiSeq System. As for the authors' bioinformatics: Across the 700 or so repertoires, a later analysis counted around 80 million unique TCR beta chains, roughly 11 million of which were shared by at least two donors. To remove PCR and sequencing errors, raw reads were error-corrected and collapsed into unique sequences using a nearest-neighbor algorithm that merged closely related sequences. Alignment of CDR3 sequences to IMGT reference sequences was used to assign V, D and J gene segments. Each retained sequence needed at least a six-nucleotide match to both a V gene segment and a J gene segment. Rearrangements were classified as productive when the CDR3 lacked stop codons and remained in frame with V and J, and all other rearrangements were classified as non-productive. Following IMGT convention, CDR3 was defined as the stretch from the second conserved V-encoded cysteine up to the conserved J-encoded phenylalanine. Sequences without an unambiguous match to a single V gene segment were excluded from the earlier analysis of almost 600 of the donors. In an earlier analysis of a few hundred of the donors, a V segment was called functional when productive rearrangements were above 56.7%, and segregating when the standard deviation between donors exceeded 5%. To diagnose cytomegalovirus status from the catalog of TCR beta chain sequences, a statistical classification framework was built. A later analysis assigned V and J genes by comparing TCR nucleotide sequences with IMGT/GENE-DB human TR gene sequences. The TCRdist pipeline was used in a later analysis to assign CDR3 sequences and most-parsimonious VDJ recombination scenarios. In a later analysis, each TCR beta chain was defined by its CDR3 amino acid sequence together with its V-gene family, and reads without a unique V-gene family were excluded. A later analysis removed roughly 590 highly shared, low-generation-probability nucleotide sequences to deal with suspected cross-contamination and a sequencing artifact. In a later analysis, a clonal expansion index for each public chain was calculated from normalized within-repertoire ranks of inferred template counts. A later analysis computed generation probabilities with a VDJ recombination model fitted to out-of-frame rearrangements, and checked the results against IGoR. In a later analysis, TCR-TCR, TCR-HLA and TCR-CMV co-occurrence was scored with hypergeometric tests, and a repertoire-size bias correction was applied to TCR pairs. A later analysis estimated false discovery rates by permuting HLA or CMV assignments 20 times. In a later analysis, co-occurring TCRs were grouped using DBSCAN, and TCRdist sequence similarity was added for clustering within HLA-allele-positive subsets. Repertoires with fewer than 30,000 or more than 120,000 public chains were left out of co-occurrence clustering, as were about five repertoires with anomalous nucleotide sharing. Imported from immuneACCESS, the table was reduced by TCRdb to in-frame sequences with V and J called. These copies leave out some clones; in studies compared against another copy, an unresolved V gene accounts for under half, and the cause of the remainder is not known. That table furnishes V, J and clone size, whereas the DNA furnished D and trimming. The sample's table lists a count of about 160,000 clones. The top ten constitute about 1.2% of the sample.

Comment on this clone: Its antigen remains unidentified.

The cohort was made up of hundreds of healthy bone marrow donors. All cohort members were sampled while nominally healthy, although unrecorded immune exposures were likely present. The donor was CMV seronegative and belonged to the group of over 350 seronegative cohort members. Each donor provided a peripheral blood sample, and peripheral blood mononuclear cells were used for TCR beta sequencing. The Qiagen DNeasy Blood Extraction Kit was used to extract genomic DNA from the blood cell samples. The chain was built from TRBV7-9 and TRBJ1-5; the D gene is perhaps TRBD1, on 5 matching bases. The source material was PBMCs. The sequence was obtained from a woman aged 55 to 70 in good health and CMV-seronegative. The DNA sequence follows: TGTGCCAGCAGCTCGACAGAAAGGAATCAGCCCCAGCATTTT. This is translated as CASSSTERNQPQHF.